The 32 T cell receptor beta chains reported below all come from one sample, sequenced in a study of cytomegalovirus exposure and HLA in healthy donors. Primers: 60 Vbeta forward and 13 Jbeta reverse. The repertoire was sequenced with immunoSEQ multiplex PCR; TCRdb's copy has only in-frame clones and lacks some. Its table records around 130,000 clones. The sequenced material came from PBMCs. The receptors were sampled from a woman in her forties in good health and CMV-seronegative.

The V and J genes are TRBV14 and TRBJ2-7; a weak D match, TRBD2 (5 bases). Trimming stripped 4 bases from V and 6 bases from J, with 16 bases between. Germline V gives CDR1 SGHDN, CDR2 FVKESK. The CDR3 extends over 14 amino acids. CDR3 residues: CASSPLAGYGEQYF. The CDR3 coding sequence is TGTGCCAGCAGCCCCCTAGCTGGGTACGGCGAGCAGTACTTC. Drawing the rest from reference TRBV14 and TRBJ2-7, the complete variable domain is EAGVTQFPSHSVIEKGQTVTLRCDPISGHDNLYWYRRVMGKEIKFLLHFVKESKQDESGMPNNRFLAERTGGTYSTLKVQPAELEDSGVYFCASSPLAGYGEQYFGPGTRLTVT.

The V call is TRBV7-8, the J call TRBJ2-7; D unclear. V was clipped by 1 base and J by 3 bases, with 7 bases between them. CDR3 length: 13 residues. Germline assignment: CDR1 SGHVS and CDR2 FQNEAQ. The CDR3 here is CASSLDRYYEQYF. The CDR3 bases are TGTGCCAGCAGCTTAGACAGATACTACGAGCAGTACTTC.

CDR3 loop: CASSPGTGGSPLHF. The CDR3 nucleotides read TGTGCCAGCAGTCCCGGGACAGGGGGATCACCCCTCCACTTT. This chain connects TRBV28 to TRBJ1-6; TRBD1 matches at 11 bases. In germline, CDR1 is MDHEN, CDR2 SYDVKM. The length of the CDR3 is 14 residues. Trimming took 5 bases from V and 10 from J; bases not matched to a gene: 4.

The genes are TRBV7-2 and TRBJ1-1; TRBD1 might be the D (6 bases). CDR3 size: 12 residues. Germline V gene lookup returns CDR1 SGHTA and CDR2 FQGNSA. V was trimmed by 3 bases and J by 7 bases, leaving 9 bases between them. The CDR3 DNA reads TGTGCCAGCAGCTTTTACAGGGTTGAAGCTTTCTTT. Its protein product is CASSFYRVEAFF.

The chain carries TRBV5-1 and TRBJ2-7; weak D call: TRBD1 (6 bases). Germline V CDR1 and CDR2: SGHRS, YFSETQ. Trimming took off 0 bases at V and 5 bases at J, with 12 bases between the two ends. The CDR3 has 14 amino acids. The CDR3 loop reads CASSLGARGDEQYV. CDR3 nucleotide sequence: TGCGCCAGCAGCTTGGGGGCCAGGGGTGACGAGCAGTACGTC.

V gene TRBV6-5 combines with J gene TRBJ2-6; D gene unclear. Trimming left V 2 bases short and J 1 base short, with 3 bases between. CDR3 length: 14 amino acids. Germline V lookup: CDR1 MNHEY, CDR2 SVGAGI. This chain's CDR3 is CASSYQSGANVLTF. Written as DNA, the CDR3 is TGTGCCAGCAGTTACCAGTCTGGGGCCAACGTCCTGACTTTC.

The V call is TRBV6-6, the J call TRBJ2-7, with 8 positions matching TRBD1. Germline-derived CDR1 and CDR2 are MNHNY and SVGAGI (reference sequence). V was pared by 7 bases and J by 5 bases, with 10 bases of the junction left unmatched. This CDR3 spans 14 amino acids. The CDR3 spells CASTRTGSINEQYF. The CDR3 DNA reads as TGTGCCAGCACCAGGACAGGGAGTATCAACGAGCAGTACTTC.

J is TRBJ2-3 and V is TRBV6-6, with 11 bases that match TRBD2. In germline, CDR1 is MNHNY, CDR2 SVGAGI (reference sequence). With 5 bases clipped from V and 6 bases from J, the junction kept 7 bases outside the gene matches. CDR3 size: 15 residues. The CDR3, as DNA: TGTGCCAGCAGTCCCTTAGCGGGGGGGCCTGATACGCAGTATTTT. It codes for CASSPLAGGPDTQYF.

The genes are TRBV15 and TRBJ1-2; 10 nucleotides align to TRBD1. CDR1 is LNHNV, CDR2 YYDKDF, per germline (reference sequence). This CDR3 region has 13 residues. Trimming removed 0 bases from V and 14 bases from J; junction bases left unmatched: 6. CDR3 nucleotide sequence: TGTGCCACCAGCAGAGATCAGAGACAGGGGGCGACCTTC. As protein: CATSRDQRQGATF. Complete variable domain (other parts from reference TRBV15 and TRBJ1-2): DAMVIQNPRYQVTQFGKPVTLSCSQTLNHNVMYWYQQKSSQAPKLLFHYYDKDFNNEADTPDNFQSRRPNTSFCFLDIRSPGLGDTAMYLCATSRDQRQGATFGSGTRLTVV.

J is TRBJ2-7 and V is TRBV6-5; TRBD1 matches at 9 bases. With 3 bases clipped from V and 2 bases from J, the junction kept 5 bases outside the gene matches. Germline V gives CDR1 MNHEY, CDR2 SVGAGI. The CDR3 is 15 residues long. For the CDR3, the DNA is TGTGCCAGCAGTTATTCTGGACAGGGGACCTACGAGCAGTACGTC. Amino acids: CASSYSGQGTYEQYV.

The chain uses TRBV4-1 and TRBJ2-2, with 10 bases lining up with TRBD2. Germline V lookup: CDR1 MGHRA, CDR2 YSYEKL. The CDR3 contains 17 residues. The V segment lost 0 bases and the J segment 5 bases; nucleotides outside the gene matches: 6. Here the CDR3 DNA reads TGCGCCAGCAGCCAAGATCCAGCGGGGGGGCGGACCGGGGAGCTGTTTTTT. Translating gives CASSQDPAGGRTGELFF.

CDR3 loop: CASSPQGNTIYF. The CDR3 DNA follows: TGTGCCAGCAGCCCACAGGGAAACACCATATATTTT. The genes are TRBV6-5 and TRBJ1-3; no reliable D call. Per the germline V gene, CDR1 is MNHEY and CDR2 is SVGAGI. V lost 6 bases to trimming and J lost 4 bases, with 7 bases between them. The CDR3 is 12 amino acids.

V is TRBV14 and J is TRBJ1-6; 9 nucleotides line up with TRBD1. The CDR3 contains 18 residues. Looked up from germline, CDR1 is SGHDN and CDR2 is FVKESK. The V segment lost 3 bases and the J segment 3 bases; nucleotides outside the gene matches: 9. This CDR3 is CASSHGGDRESYNSPLHF. CDR3 bases: TGTGCCAGCAGCCACGGCGGGGACAGGGAGAGCTATAATTCACCCCTCCACTTT.

The chain has TRBV5-6 and TRBJ1-1; tentative D call: TRBD1 (6 bases). V dropped 1 base and J dropped 4 bases, with 11 bases sitting between them. The CDR3 contains 14 residues. Germline V gene sequence: CDR1 SGHDT, CDR2 YYEEEE. The CDR3 spells CASSLIAGATEAFF. CDR3 nucleotide sequence: TGTGCCAGCAGCTTGATTGCGGGGGCCACTGAAGCTTTCTTT.

CDR3 region: CATLDRGTGELFF. The CDR3 nucleotides are TGTGCCACCTTGGACAGGGGGACCGGGGAGCTGTTTTTT. The chain carries TRBV5-4 and TRBJ2-2; 10 bases agree with TRBD1. Germline V gene data show CDR1 as SGHNT and CDR2 as YYREEE (reference sequence). J lost 5 bases, V lost 9 bases, and 4 bases had no gene match. The CDR3 sequence is 13 residues long. The variable domain in full, completed from reference TRBV5-4 and TRBJ2-2, reads ETGVTQSPTHLIKTRGQQVTLRCSSQSGHNTVSWYQQALGQGPQFIFQYYREEENGRGNFPPRFSGLQFPNYSSELNVNALELDDSALYLCATLDRGTGELFFGEGSRLTVL.

V gene TRBV10-1 combines with J gene TRBJ2-5; TRBD2 agrees at 11 bases. CDR3 length: 16 residues. Looked up from germline, CDR1 is WNHNN and CDR2 is SYGVQD (reference sequence). The J segment lost 3 bases and the V segment lost 2 bases, leaving 5 bases of the junction unmatched. The CDR3 nucleotides read TGCGCCAGCAGTGAGCCGCCTAGCGGGGGGAAAGAGACCCAGTACTTC. Amino acid sequence: CASSEPPSGGKETQYF.

The chain uses TRBV5-6 and TRBJ1-5, with 9 bases that match TRBD1. The ends lost 4 bases at V and 6 bases at J; junction bases unmatched: 14. Germline values: CDR1 SGHDT, CDR2 YYEEEE. CDR3 size: 17 residues. The CDR3 sequence: CASSRQRVTGGGQPQHF. The CDR3 DNA reads TGTGCCAGCAGCCGACAGCGCGTGACAGGGGGAGGTCAGCCCCAGCATTTT.

The V gene is TRBV2, the J gene TRBJ2-3, with 7 nucleotides matching TRBD1. V lost 6 bases, J lost 0 bases, and 6 bases stayed unmatched. Germline CDR1 reads SNHLY; CDR2 reads FYNNEI. There are 15 residues in the CDR3. The CDR3 DNA follows: TGTGCCAGCAGCGAACTACAGGGGAGCACAGATACGCAGTATTTT. Translation: CASSELQGSTDTQYF. Using reference TRBV2 and TRBJ2-3 for the parts outside the CDR3, the full variable domain is EPEVTQTPSHQVTQMGQEVILRCVPISNHLYFYWYRQILGQKVEFLVSFYNNEISEKSEIFDDQFSVERPDGSNFTLKIRSTKLEDSAMYFCASSELQGSTDTQYFGPGTRLTVL.

V and J are TRBV5-1 and TRBJ2-1; 8 positions agree with TRBD1. CDR3 length equals 15 residues. Trimming took 0 bases from V and 3 from J; bases not matched to a gene: 2. Per germline, CDR1 SGHRS and CDR2 YFSETQ. The CDR3 region is CASSLGGTGYNEQFF. The CDR3 bases are TGCGCCAGCAGCTTGGGGGGGACAGGCTACAATGAGCAGTTCTTC.

This rearrangement joins TRBV7-3 to TRBJ2-1; 10 bases are shared with TRBD1. The germline CDR1 and CDR2 sequences are SGHTA and FQGTGA. The junction had 5 bases not matched to a gene; V was cut back by 4 bases and J by 5 bases. This CDR3 has 15 residues. DNA for the CDR3: TGTGCCAGCAGCTGGGACAGGGGTACCCACAATGAGCAGTTCTTC. It encodes CASSWDRGTHNEQFF.

This chain uses TRBV7-3 with TRBJ2-2; no firm D call. V shed 7 bases and J shed 7 bases, with 16 bases lying between them. CDR3 size: 14 residues. Germline assignment: CDR1 SGHTA and CDR2 FQGTGA. The CDR3 region has the DNA TGTGCCAGCACCCCAAATTTCGGAGACGGGGAGCTGTTTTTT. This translates into CASTPNFGDGELFF.

The chain employs TRBV11-2 and TRBJ2-7; 9 bases agree with TRBD1. Germline trimming cut 5 bases from V and 5 bases from J; bases unmatched to any gene: 4. The germline gives CDR1 SGHAT, CDR2 FQNNGV. The CDR3 extends over 13 amino acids. The CDR3: CASSTDRGDEQYF. The CDR3 DNA reads TGTGCCAGCAGCACGGACAGGGGCGACGAGCAGTACTTC.

Remarks on this clone: The junction departs from germline at one end; a sequencing error may be responsible. The chain is built from TRBV19 and TRBJ2-7, with a possible D match to TRBD1 (5 bases). This CDR3 comprises 16 residues. The germline gives CDR1 LNHDA, CDR2 SQIVND (reference sequence). This CDR3 reads CAIFPFGQAERGTQVF. In nucleotides, the CDR3 is TGTGCCATCTTTCCATTCGGACAAGCCGAAAGGGGTACCCAGGTCTTC.

The chain is built from TRBV28 and TRBJ1-2; possibly TRBD1 for D (5 bases). Looked up from germline, CDR1 is MDHEN and CDR2 is SYDVKM. This CDR3 region has 15 residues. V lost 3 bases to trimming and J lost 5 bases, with 16 bases between them. The CDR3: CASSFMSGGGYGYTF. The CDR3 DNA follows: TGTGCCAGCAGTTTTATGTCGGGGGGTGGGTATGGCTACACCTTC.

The genes are TRBV6-5 and TRBJ1-1; D is perhaps TRBD1 (5 bases). V was pared by 3 bases and J by 1 base, with 12 bases between. The length of the CDR3 is 15 residues. Germline V gene data show CDR1 as MNHEY and CDR2 as SVGAGI. The CDR3: CASSYSYRQNTEAFF. The CDR3 nucleotides are TGTGCCAGCAGTTATTCATACAGGCAGAACACTGAAGCTTTCTTT.

This chain joins TRBV19 and TRBJ2-2, with TRBD2 matching over 8 bases. The CDR3 is made up of 16 amino acids. Germline V gives CDR1 LNHDA, CDR2 SQIVND (reference sequence). Losses at the gene ends were 6 bases for V and 1 base for J; bases not matched to a gene: 7. CDR3: CASSLAGTRNTGELFF. The CDR3 coding sequence is TGTGCCAGTAGCTTGGCTGGGACTAGGAACACCGGGGAGCTGTTTTTT.

To note about this clone: A junction end diverges from the germline sequence, so it may reflect a read error. The gene calls are TRBV6-6 and TRBJ2-7; D might be TRBD2 (7 bases). This CDR3 has 14 amino acids. In germline, CDR1 is MNHNY, CDR2 SVGAGI (reference sequence). The CDR3 nucleotides are TGTGCCAGCAGTTACTCATTTGAGGGGGGGGCGCCCCCCTTC. Translation gives CASSYSFEGGAPPF.

J is TRBJ1-2 and V is TRBV27; 11 bases align to TRBD1. The CDR3 extends over 15 amino acids. V shed 3 bases and J 5 bases; nucleotides not matched to a gene: 5. Germline CDR1 is MNHEY and CDR2 is SMNVEV (reference sequence). CDR3 bases: TGTGCCAGCAGTTTCCTCGGACAGGGGGCATATGGCTACACCTTC. Amino acids: CASSFLGQGAYGYTF.

The chain employs TRBV6-1 and TRBJ1-5, with TRBD1 matching over 9 bases. The CDR3 is 16 residues long. Germline V lookup: CDR1 MNHNS, CDR2 SASEGT. Germline trimming cut 0 bases from V and 5 bases from J; bases unmatched to any gene: 5. In DNA form, the CDR3 reads TGTGCCAGCAGTGAAGCGCTGACAGGGGGGGATCAGCCCCAGCATTTT. Encoded protein: CASSEALTGGDQPQHF.

This rearrangement joins TRBV15 to TRBJ2-5, with 7 bases identical to TRBD2. V dropped 1 base and J dropped 5; count of bases not matched to a gene: 4. CDR1 is LNHNV and CDR2 is YYDKDF in the germline V gene (reference sequence). This CDR3 region has 14 residues. CDR3 amino acids: CATSRGGEGETQYF. In DNA, the CDR3 is TGTGCCACCAGCAGAGGAGGGGAGGGGGAGACCCAGTACTTC.

V and J are TRBV6-5 and TRBJ1-2; TRBD1 is a possible D gene (5 bases). Germline-derived CDR1 and CDR2 are MNHEY and SVGAGI. Between the trimmed V and J ends, which lost 6 bases and 6 bases, there was a span of 14 bases. The CDR3 length is 13 residues. The CDR3 nucleotides are TGTGCCAGCAGCAGAGGCGGGGGGGATGGCTACACCTTC. It codes for CASSRGGGDGYTF.

This chain joins TRBV11-1 and TRBJ2-3, with D hard to call. Trimming stripped 5 bases from V and 1 base from J, with 13 bases between. Germline CDR1 reads SGHAT; CDR2 reads FQDESV (reference sequence). This CDR3 has 15 amino acids. CDR3 loop: CASSPFSSGTDTQYF. The CDR3 DNA is TGTGCCAGCAGCCCCTTCTCTAGTGGCACAGATACGCAGTATTTT.